The clone carrying this TCR beta chain came up many times. Its antigen is undetermined. This sample is drawn from a study of T cells in Graves' hyperthyroidism and ophthalmopathy. V was cut by 6 bases and J by 1 base, with 10 bases left in between. Germline assignment: CDR1 SQVTM and CDR2 ANQGSEA. The CDR3 is 12 amino acids. TCR beta CDR3 region amplification was performed from RNA transcripts. TCR CDR3 underwent first-round RT-PCR with the HTBI primer set. TCRdb re-analysed the multiplex PCR reads in MiXCR, keeping a single row per CDR3 protein. The sample holds hundreds of thousands of distinct CDR3 sequences, roughly a sixth seen once. Study-wide points: Most thyroid clonotypes with frequency above 0.001 were detected in blood.

This sequence joins TRBV29-1 and TRBJ2-7, with TRBD2 as a possible D gene (5 bases). Specimen: blood. The clonotype was recovered from a woman between 50 and 59 years old with Graves' hyperthyroidism that later progressed to Graves' ophthalmopathy. CDR3 DNA sequence: TGCAGCGTAGAGGGATCGTCCTACGAGCAGTACTTC. Translated: CSVEGSSYEQYF.